The rows below give T cell receptor beta chains drawn from one sample of a study of shared clonotypes between healthy human individuals. Produced via immunoSEQ multiplex PCR; TCRdb's table is partial and in-frame only. The table lists about 2 million clones, just under 95% of them singletons. Sequenced material: naive CD8+ T cells sorted from blood. The receptors here all came from a man between 18 and 35 years old in good health. Both conserved end residues are part of each CDR3. D genes are given only for firm matches. Part of the rows lack a size; the others show once, few, many or a class for expanded clones.

d_gene | len | j_gene | v_gene | abundance | CDR3nt | CDR3aa
- | 13 | TRBJ2-1 | TRBV2 | - | TGTGCCAGACTGACTAGAGGGTCCAATGAGCAGTTCTTC | CARLTRGSNEQFF
- | 16 | TRBJ2-4 | TRBV28 | few | TGTGCCAGCAGTTTAGGGAGCGGATTAGCCAAAAACATTCAGTACTTC | CASSLGSGLAKNIQYF
TRBD1 | 16 | TRBJ2-7 | TRBV7-9 | - | TGTGCCAGCAGCACTTGGACAGGGACTGGAGCCTACGAGCAGTACTTC | CASSTWTGTGAYEQYF
- | 14 | TRBJ2-3 | TRBV10-2 | - | TGCGCCAGCAGGGACTTATCTAGCACAGATACGCAGTATTTT | CASRDLSSTDTQYF
- | 13 | TRBJ1-1 | TRBV27 | - | TGTGCCAGCAGTCAAGTGTGGGACACTGAAGCTTTCTTT | CASSQVWDTEAFF
TRBD1 | 15 | TRBJ2-7 | TRBV30 | - | TGTGCCTGGGTCGGGGTCGGGACAGGCCACTACGAGCAGTACTTC | CAWVGVGTGHYEQYF
TRBD1 | 14 | TRBJ1-1 | TRBV2 | - | TGTGCCAGCAGCCCCGACAGGGGGCGGACTGAAGCTTTCTTT | CASSPDRGRTEAFF
- | 18 | TRBJ2-7 | TRBV2 | - | TGTGCCAGCAGTCTCTCTGGCCGGTTCGGGGGCGGCTCCTACGAGCAGTACTTC | CASSLSGRFGGGSYEQYF
- | 14 | TRBJ1-2 | TRBV18 | once | TGTGCCAGCTCAGGAGGACAGACCCCTTGGGGCTACACCTTC | CASSGGQTPWGYTF
TRBD1 | 13 | TRBJ2-7 | TRBV7-9 | - | TGTGCCAGCAGCGGACGGGACAGTTACGAGCAGTACTTC | CASSGRDSYEQYF
TRBD2 | 15 | TRBJ2-7 | TRBV7-6 | - | TGTGCCAGCAGCTTAGATGGGACTAGCGCCTACGAGCAGTACTTC | CASSLDGTSAYEQYF
- | 13 | TRBJ2-7 | TRBV13 | - | TGTGCCAGCAGCTTAGGCAGCTCCTACGAGCAGTACTTC | CASSLGSSYEQYF
- | 15 | TRBJ1-1 | TRBV28 | - | TGTGCCAGCAGTCCGTCGAGGGACCTGAACACTGAAGCTTTCTTT | CASSPSRDLNTEAFF
- | 14 | TRBJ2-7 | TRBV28 | - | TGTGCCAGCAGTTTAGGGTTACAGGTAGGCGAGCAGTACTTC | CASSLGLQVGEQYF
- | 13 | TRBJ2-2 | TRBV9 | - | TGTGCCAGCAGCGTGGGAGTCACCGGGGAGCTGTTTTTT | CASSVGVTGELFF